This paragraph reports one TCR beta chain. The antigen remains unidentified. The data belong to a study of T cells in Graves' hyperthyroidism and ophthalmopathy. The study's findings and limits: Through a model of 13 V-J features, ophthalmopathy was separated from stable hyperthyroidism.

Every diagnosis used clinical symptoms, serum thyroxine and TRAb, thyroid ultrasound and orbital computed tomography. Fresh peripheral blood, roughly 9.3 ml, was the source of the PBMCs. The source material, RNA transcripts, was used to amplify TCR beta CDR3 regions. TCR CDR3 regions were first amplified by RT-PCR with HTBI primers. One entry per CDR3 protein results from TCRdb running MiXCR on the multiplex PCR reads. The table includes 50,000 to 60,000 distinct CDR3 sequences, roughly 49% detected once. Germline V gene sequence: CDR1 SGHDT, CDR2 YYEEEE. This CDR3 is built from 15 residues. V was pared by 0 bases and J by 11 bases, with 10 bases of the junction left unmatched.

The sequencing sample was made of blood. The J gene is TRBJ2-2, the V gene TRBV5-6; 7 positions agree with TRBD2. This clonotype originated in a woman aged 25 to 39 with Graves' ophthalmopathy. The CDR3 nucleotides are TGTGCCAGCAGCTTGGGGGCTAGCGGAAACAATGAGCTGTTTTTT. Residues: CASSLGASGNNELFF.